This TCR beta chain emerged from a study of blood T cell repertoires in COVID-19. Looking at the study overall: Both acute and convalescent COVID-19 samples were obtained from the United States, Italy and Spain.

Per the original data handling: Amplification with reference gene primers provided the estimates of nucleated cell counts. The data were produced by immunoSEQ multiplex PCR, yet TCRdb's version contains in-frame clones alone and is incomplete. Clonal size and the V and J genes are those of that table, whereas D and trimming came from the DNA. The repertoire holds around 270,000 clones, with about 89% as singletons. Sequencing was done on a sample of peripheral blood. The receptor's source is a man aged 25 to 45 with acute or convalescent COVID-19.

The CDR3 bases are TGTGCCAGCTCAGGTGGAAACACCATATATTTT. As protein: CASSGGNTIYF. This chain links TRBV6-5 with TRBJ1-3; no clear D gene. Germline CDR1 and CDR2: MNHEY and SVGAGI. V was shortened by 8 bases and J by 3 bases, with 5 bases between the two germline ends. The CDR3 has 11 residues.